A single sample gave rise to the 12 T cell receptor beta chains below, sequenced in a study of T cells in Graves' hyperthyroidism and ophthalmopathy (dated by TCRdb to the late 2010s). Library prep was done by multiplex PCR. Sequencing took place on an Illumina HiSeq 2000. The TCR beta CDR3 regions were amplified from RNA transcripts. The first round of RT-PCR for the TCR CDR3 was performed with the HTBI primer set and the Qiagen OneStep RT-PCR kit. TCRdb handled the public reads itself, with Q25 trimming in fastp and clone calling in MiXCR, and kept productive beta chains. A single entry per CDR3 protein holds the most common genes and DNA from its merged rows. Within this sample are under 500,000 distinct CDR3 sequences, with 11% to 15% of them counted one time only. The biggest ten clones account for 28% of the sample. The sample was blood. These receptors were obtained from a man between 45 and 60 years old with Graves' ophthalmopathy.

There are many counts of this clonotype. The CDR3 sequence: CASSIPGGYGYTF. DNA for the CDR3: TGTGCCAGCAGTATCCCAGGGGGTTATGGCTACACCTTC. V gene TRBV27 combines with J gene TRBJ1-2; 7 positions agree with TRBD1. The CDR3 runs 13 residues. Germline V gene lookup returns CDR1 MNHEY and CDR2 SMNVEV (reference sequence). V lost 5 bases and J lost 5; bases outside the gene matches: 5.

The genes are TRBV7-9 and TRBJ2-2, with D unclear. CDR1 is SEHNR and CDR2 is FQNEAQ in the germline V gene (reference sequence). Trimming took 2 bases from V and 2 from J, leaving 9 bases between them. The CDR3 totals 15 residues. The CDR3 nucleotides read TGTGCCAGCAGCTTATCCGCGATCAACACCGGGGAGCTGTTTTTT. Its translation: CASSLSAINTGELFF.

The chain couples TRBV6-2 or TRBV6-3 to TRBJ2-1; TRBD2 matches 8 bases. CDR1 and CDR2 from the germline V gene are MNHEY and SVGEGT. This CDR3 comprises 16 residues. V trimming: 5 bases; J trimming: 3 bases; junction bases outside the gene matches: 9. The DNA of the CDR3 is TGTGCCAGCAGTCCCCTATTAGCGGGACTCTACAATGAGCAGTTCTTC. The encoded protein is CASSPLLAGLYNEQFF.

In its sample, this clonotype was seen many times. CDR3 loop: CASSLPLEGDEADTQYF. CDR3 bases: TGTGCCAGCAGCTTACCACTTGAGGGAGACGAGGCAGATACGCAGTATTTT. V and J are TRBV7-9 and TRBJ2-3; D is possibly TRBD2 (5 bases). Germline values: CDR1 SEHNR, CDR2 FQNEAQ (reference sequence). Trimming took off 2 bases at V and 4 bases at J, with 19 bases between the two ends. The CDR3 sequence is 17 residues long. Variable domain in full (rest from reference TRBV7-9 and TRBJ2-3): DTGVSQNPRHKITKRGQNVTFRCDPISEHNRLYWYRQTLGQGPEFLTYFQNEAQLEKSRLLSDRFSAERPKGSFSTLEIQRTEQGDSAMYLCASSLPLEGDEADTQYFGPGTRLTVL.

This clonotype was observed at least ten times. The CDR3 is CASSDGPLAKNIQYF. CDR3 nucleotide sequence: TGTGCCAGCAGTGATGGCCCATTAGCCAAAAACATTCAGTACTTC. The chain links TRBV2 to TRBJ2-4, with D unresolved. The CDR3 extends over 15 amino acids. CDR1 and CDR2 (germline): SNHLY, FYNNEI. V lost 3 bases and J lost 0, with 9 bases in between.

This clonotype was counted between two and nine times. The chain recombines TRBV2 with TRBJ2-2; 9 bases agree with TRBD1. This CDR3 spans 17 amino acids. The trim removed 3 bases at V and 7 bases at J, leaving 12 bases unmatched. Germline V CDR1 and CDR2: SNHLY, FYNNEI. In DNA form, the CDR3 reads TGTGCCAGCAGTGATATGTTGGGACAGGGTTACGACGGGGAGCTGTTTTTT. Residues: CASSDMLGQGYDGELFF.

This sequence joins TRBV6-1 and TRBJ2-1; D uncertain. CDR3 size: 13 residues. Looked up from germline, CDR1 is MNHNS and CDR2 is SASEGT. V lost 6 bases, J lost 9 bases, and 15 bases lay in between. The CDR3 loop is CASSKGAKGEQFF. CDR3 nucleotide sequence: TGTGCCAGCAGCAAAGGTGCCAAGGGTGAGCAGTTCTTC.

This clonotype has a count of ten or more. Written as DNA, the CDR3 is TGTGCCAGCAGCCAGGGAGCAGGGGGCACTGAAGCTTTCTTT. Translated: CASSQGAGGTEAFF. The chain recombines TRBV3-1 with TRBJ1-1; 7 nucleotides align to TRBD1. J gave up 4 bases and V 3 bases, and 5 bases lay outside the gene matches. Germline CDR1 reads LGHDT; CDR2 reads YNNKEL (reference sequence). There are 14 residues in the CDR3. The entire variable domain, with the rest obtained from reference TRBV3-1 and TRBJ1-1, is as follows: DTAVSQTPKYLVTQMGNDKSIKCEQNLGHDTMYWYKQDSKKFLKIMFSYNNKELIINETVPNRFSPKSPDKAHLNLHINSLELGDSAVYFCASSQGAGGTEAFFGQGTRLTVV.

The sample holds many counts of this clonotype. The chain joins TRBV13 to TRBJ1-5; 7 bases agree with TRBD1. This CDR3 contains 15 residues. The germline V gene encodes CDR1 PRHDT and CDR2 FYEKMQ (reference sequence). V gave up 6 bases and J gave up 4 bases; unmatched junction bases: 9. CDR3: CASSYGQATNQPQHF. CDR3 coding DNA: TGTGCCAGCAGTTATGGACAGGCAACTAATCAGCCCCAGCATTTT.

In its sample, this clonotype was seen many times. V and J are TRBV14 and TRBJ2-5; possible D gene TRBD2, 6 bases. With 3 bases removed from V and 4 bases from J, the gap between germline ends came to 18 bases. Germline V gene data show CDR1 as SGHDN and CDR2 as FVKESK. The CDR3 contains 16 residues. CDR3 sequence reads: CASSHTVGGLGETQYF. CDR3 nucleotides: TGTGCCAGCAGCCACACGGTTGGAGGGCTCGGAGAGACCCAGTACTTC.

CDR3 nucleotides: TGCGCCAGCAGCTCAGCCACAGGGCGCATCAACGAGCAGTACTTC. Its translation: CASSSATGRINEQYF. The J gene is TRBJ2-7, the V gene TRBV5-1; a possible D gene is TRBD1 (6 bases). V shed 3 bases and J shed 5 bases, with 18 bases lying between them. CDR3 length equals 15 residues. Per the germline V gene, CDR1 is SGHRS and CDR2 is YFSETQ.

The chain uses TRBV7-9 and TRBJ2-1; 12 nucleotides match TRBD2. Germline V gives CDR1 SEHNR, CDR2 FQNEAQ (reference sequence). V was pared by 5 bases and J by 7 bases, with 27 bases of the junction left unmatched. The CDR3 contains 22 residues. The CDR3: CASSPVGKTSGSHRLMRNEQFF. DNA of the CDR3: TGTGCCAGCAGCCCAGTAGGAAAGACTAGCGGGAGCCACAGATTGATGAGGAATGAGCAGTTCTTC.